What follows are 32 T cell receptor beta chains derived from one specimen sequenced in a study of T cells in Graves' hyperthyroidism and ophthalmopathy. The TCR beta CDR3 regions underwent amplification using RNA transcripts as the source. The HTBI primer set served for first-round RT-PCR of the TCR CDR3. MiXCR, applied by TCRdb to the multiplex PCR reads, yields one record per CDR3 protein. The sample carries hundreds of thousands of distinct CDR3 sequences, approximately 20% recorded once. The sample comprised blood. The receptors derive from a man aged 35-49 years with Graves' ophthalmopathy.

This clonotype was recorded at least ten times. V gene TRBV18 combines with J gene TRBJ2-5; TRBD2 is a possible D gene (6 bases). This CDR3 is built from 14 residues. V was trimmed by 2 bases and J by 2 bases, leaving 9 bases between them. The germline V gene encodes CDR1 KGHSH and CDR2 LQKENI. As DNA, the CDR3 is TGTGCCAGCTCACCAAACCGGGGGCAAGAGACCCAGTACTTC. As protein: CASSPNRGQETQYF.

This clonotype was seen repeatedly, ten times or more. The rearrangement joins TRBV6-1 to TRBJ1-2; 8 bases map to TRBD1. CDR3 length equals 13 residues. Per germline, CDR1 MNHNS and CDR2 SASEGT. The V segment lost 5 bases and the J segment 7 bases; nucleotides outside the gene matches: 6. CDR3 residues: CASSQDRGGGYTF. Written as DNA, the CDR3 is TGTGCCAGCAGTCAAGACAGGGGTGGTGGCTACACCTTC.

About this clonotype itself: This may be a read error, as it is one base from a much larger clone. J is TRBJ2-7 and V is TRBV27, with D perhaps matching TRBD1 (5 bases). CDR1 is MNHEY and CDR2 is SMNVEV in the germline V gene (reference sequence). The CDR3 has 13 residues. Trimming took off 2 bases at V and 5 bases at J, with 10 bases between the two ends. The CDR3 region is CASSLPAGNEQYF. CDR3 DNA sequence: TGTGCCAGCAGTTTACCAGCAGGGAACGAGCAGTACTTC.

This clonotype showed up many times. Without the conserved terminal phenylalanine or tryptophan, this CDR3 likely stems from a read error. This chain uses TRBV30 with TRBJ1-1; D is uncertain. V lost 5 bases and J 5 bases, leaving 21 bases between the germline ends. This CDR3 has 15 amino acids. The germline V gene encodes CDR1 GTSNPN and CDR2 SVGIG (reference sequence). The CDR3 DNA sequence: TGTGCCTGGGGAGGGAGTTCGGTCAGATCTACTGAAGCTTTCCTT. Translating gives CAWGGSSVRSTEAFL.

At least ten counts were recorded for this clonotype. V and J are TRBV18 and TRBJ2-1; the D gene is possibly TRBD2 (6 bases). The length of the CDR3 is 15 residues. Germline values: CDR1 KGHSH, CDR2 LQKENI. Trimming stripped 0 bases from V and 2 bases from J, with 8 bases between. CDR3 sequence reads: CASSPPGTPYNEQFF. In nucleotides, the CDR3 is TGTGCCAGCTCACCACCCGGGACTCCCTACAATGAGCAGTTCTTC.

The gene calls are TRBV6-2 or TRBV6-3 and TRBJ2-2; TRBD2 matches at 8 bases. The germline CDR1 and CDR2 sequences are MNHEY and SVGEGT. The CDR3 is made up of 18 amino acids. After removal of 0 bases from V and 1 base from J, the junction contained 7 bases not matched to a gene. CDR3: CASSYSTTSGENTGELFF. CDR3 nucleotide sequence: TGTGCCAGCAGTTACTCGACTACTAGCGGTGAGAACACCGGGGAGCTGTTTTTT.

This clonotype was seen a few times. The rearrangement links TRBV4-2 to TRBJ1-1; a weak D match, TRBD1 (5 bases). CDR1 is LGHNA, CDR2 YNFKEQ, per germline. This CDR3 is 17 amino acids long. V shed 0 bases and J shed 3 bases, with 17 bases lying between them. CDR3 sequence reads: CASSQDWRGLGDTEAFF. The CDR3 DNA sequence: TGTGCCAGCAGCCAAGATTGGAGGGGTTTGGGGGACACTGAAGCTTTCTTT.

This clonotype was seen a few times. The chain recombines TRBV3-1 with TRBJ1-2; D is possibly TRBD1 (6 bases). Between the trimmed V and J ends, which lost 1 base and 7 bases, there was a span of 13 bases. This CDR3 is built from 14 residues. Germline CDR1 LGHDT, CDR2 YNNKEL (reference sequence). DNA for the CDR3: TGTGCCAGCAGCCAAGGACAGGCAGGTGCTGGCTACACCTTC. Its translation: CASSQGQAGAGYTF.

This clonotype was detected only a few times. The chain combines TRBV11-2 with TRBJ2-1; 14 nucleotides align to TRBD2. J was trimmed by 8 bases and V by 5 bases; bases with no gene match: 14. Germline V gives CDR1 SGHAT, CDR2 FQNNGV. The CDR3 runs 18 residues. In DNA form, the CDR3 reads TGTGCCAGCAGCACCCGAACCGGGACTAGCGGGAGAGGGCATGAGCAGTTCTTC. This translates into CASSTRTGTSGRGHEQFF. Combining the CDR3 with reference TRBV11-2 and TRBJ2-1 gives the whole variable domain EAGVAQSPRYKIIEKRQSVAFWCNPISGHATLYWYQQILGQGPKLLIQFQNNGVVDDSQLPKDRFSAERLKGVDSTLKIQPAKLEDSAVYLCASSTRTGTSGRGHEQFFGPGTRLTVL.

This clonotype occurred a few times. The chain links TRBV5-1 to TRBJ2-1; a weak D match, TRBD2 (6 bases). Germline V gene lookup returns CDR1 SGHRS and CDR2 YFSETQ. V was shortened by 3 bases and J by 0 bases, with 13 bases between the two germline ends. The CDR3 contains 16 residues. The CDR3 region has the DNA TGCGCCAGCAGCTGGGGCCCTAGCGACTCCTACAATGAGCAGTTCTTC. It translates to CASSWGPSDSYNEQFF.

This clonotype was seen a few times. The chain links TRBV3-1 to TRBJ1-2, with D possibly matching TRBD1 (5 bases). This CDR3 has 17 residues. Trimming removed 1 base at V and 1 base at J, with 16 bases between. Per germline, CDR1 LGHDT and CDR2 YNNKEL (reference sequence). DNA of the CDR3: TGTGCCAGCAGCCAAGTTAATTTTGGGGCCGTTAACTATGGCTACACCTTC. Translated: CASSQVNFGAVNYGYTF.

The table lists this clonotype with many counts. This chain connects TRBV18 to TRBJ2-3; D gene unclear. Germline CDR1 is KGHSH and CDR2 is LQKENI. V lost 0 bases to trimming and J lost 0 bases, with 1 base between them. CDR3 size: 13 residues. The CDR3 reads CASSPPSTDTQYF. CDR3 sequence (DNA): TGTGCCAGCTCACCACCTAGCACAGATACGCAGTATTTT. Combining the CDR3 with reference TRBV18 and TRBJ2-3 gives the whole variable domain NAGVMQNPRHLVRRRGQEARLRCSPMKGHSHVYWYRQLPEEGLKFMVYLQKENIIDESGMPKERFSAEFPKEGPSILRIQQVVRGDSAAYFCASSPPSTDTQYFGPGTRLTVL.

The J gene is TRBJ1-1, the V gene TRBV20-1; D remains ambiguous. Per germline, CDR1 DFQATT and CDR2 SNEGSKA (reference sequence). CDR3 length: 15 amino acids. V lost 5 bases, J lost 4 bases, and 20 bases lay in between. The CDR3, as DNA: TGCAGTGCTCCACTAAGCCGGAGCAGGAGCACTGAAGCTTTCTTT. Amino acid sequence: CSAPLSRSRSTEAFF.

This clonotype was recorded many times. The chain couples TRBV12-3 or TRBV12-4 to TRBJ2-3; possibly TRBD2 for D (5 bases). The CDR3 runs to 14 residues. The germline V and J ends were trimmed by 6 bases and 4 bases, with 14 bases remaining between them. The CDR3 DNA sequence: TGTGCCAGCAGCCTGGGGAGTAGCCCAGATACGCAGTATTTT. This encodes CASSLGSSPDTQYF.

This clonotype has more than one count but fewer than ten. This chain uses TRBV28 with TRBJ2-2, with 13 nucleotides matching TRBD2. After removal of 5 bases from V and 6 bases from J, the junction contained 15 bases not matched to a gene. The length of the CDR3 is 19 residues. The germline CDR1 and CDR2 sequences are MDHEN and SYDVKM. The CDR3 region has the DNA TGTGCCAGCAGTAGAACCGGGACTAGCGGGGTGACGGGAGCCGGGGAGCTGTTTTTT. This translates into CASSRTGTSGVTGAGELFF. The whole variable domain, filled in from reference TRBV28 and TRBJ2-2, reads DVKVTQSSRYLVKRTGEKVFLECVQDMDHENMFWYRQDPGLGLRLIYFSYDVKMKEKGDIPEGYSVSREKKERFSLILESASTNQTSMYLCASSRTGTSGVTGAGELFFGEGSRLTVL.

The rearrangement uses TRBV7-9 and TRBJ2-2, with D maybe TRBD1 (5 bases). V dropped 8 bases and J dropped 5 bases, with 12 bases sitting between them. In germline, CDR1 is SEHNR, CDR2 FQNEAQ (reference sequence). This CDR3 spans 13 amino acids. The CDR3 is CASPNQGTGELFF. DNA for the CDR3: TGTGCCAGCCCCAACCAGGGAACCGGGGAGCTGTTTTTT.

The V call is TRBV6-1, the J call TRBJ2-5; no reliable D call. The V gene lost 2 bases and the J gene lost 0 bases, with 10 bases spanning the gap. The CDR3 covers 15 residues. Germline CDR1 is MNHNS and CDR2 is SASEGT. CDR3 DNA: TGTGCCAGCAGTGAAACTACTCTTCACCAAGAGACCCAGTACTTC. It encodes CASSETTLHQETQYF.

The genes are TRBV12-3 or TRBV12-4 and TRBJ1-2, with D perhaps matching TRBD1 (6 bases). The CDR3 spans 13 residues. The ends were cut back, 3 bases at V and 9 bases at J, with 14 bases in the middle. The CDR3 coding sequence is TGTGCCAGCAGTTTGAGGGGGGACATAAGCTACACCTTC. It is translated as CASSLRGDISYTF.

This clonotype was seen more than once but under ten times. The chain uses TRBV3-1 and TRBJ1-5; tentative D call: TRBD1 (5 bases). Trimming left V 0 bases short and J 6 bases short, with 15 bases between. The CDR3 sequence is 16 residues long. Per germline, CDR1 LGHDT and CDR2 YNNKEL (reference sequence). This chain's CDR3 is CASSQDLTGIPQPQHF. The CDR3 DNA follows: TGTGCCAGCAGCCAAGATTTAACAGGAATCCCTCAGCCCCAGCATTTT.

This clonotype occurred a few times. V usage is TRBV9 and J usage is TRBJ1-3; D is perhaps TRBD1 (5 bases). Germline values: CDR1 SGDLS, CDR2 YYNGEE. V lost 0 bases, J lost 3 bases, and 10 bases lay in between. This CDR3 spans 15 amino acids. The CDR3 coding sequence is TGTGCCAGCAGCGTAGCTGGGGGTTATGGAAACACCATATATTTT. This gives the protein CASSVAGGYGNTIYF.

The chain combines TRBV5-1 with TRBJ2-3; unclear D gene. Germline CDR1 and CDR2: SGHRS and YFSETQ. The CDR3 runs to 13 residues. Trimming stripped 0 bases from V and 10 bases from J, with 12 bases between. The CDR3 loop reads CASSLASGRAQYF. CDR3 DNA: TGCGCCAGCAGCTTGGCCTCGGGCCGGGCGCAGTATTTT.

The rearrangement joins TRBV6-1 to TRBJ2-2; D may correspond to TRBD1 or TRBD2 (6 bases each). V lost 6 bases and J lost 3, with 14 bases in between. Germline loops: CDR1 MNHNS, CDR2 SASEGT. The CDR3 has 15 residues. In DNA form, the CDR3 reads TGTGCCAGCAGAAGGTGGGGGGCTGACACCGGGGAGCTGTTTTTT. Translated: CASRRWGADTGELFF.

In its sample, this clonotype was seen many times. The chain uses TRBV27 and TRBJ2-1; 8 bases agree with TRBD1. This CDR3 spans 15 amino acids. Germline V lookup: CDR1 MNHEY, CDR2 SMNVEV (reference sequence). The junction had 5 bases not matched to a gene; V was cut back by 1 base and J by 6 bases. CDR3 sequence reads: CASSLWSGGPNEQFF. DNA for the CDR3: TGTGCCAGCAGTTTATGGTCAGGGGGCCCCAATGAGCAGTTCTTC.

This clonotype was counted only a few times. The chain employs TRBV7-9 and TRBJ1-2, with 7 bases lining up with TRBD1. The CDR3 extends over 18 amino acids. Trimming at V came to 7 bases and at J to 0 bases, leaving 17 bases not matched to a gene. Germline CDR1 is SEHNR and CDR2 is FQNEAQ (reference sequence). Written as DNA, the CDR3 is TGTGCCAGCACCTCAGGGGGTGCCCCAGGCCCAACTAACTATGGCTACACCTTC. Translated, it gives CASTSGGAPGPTNYGYTF.

The chain recombines TRBV7-6 with TRBJ1-1; TRBD1 is a possible D gene (6 bases). V dropped 3 bases and J dropped 2 bases, with 13 bases sitting between them. Germline V CDR1 and CDR2: SGHVS, FNYEAQ. The CDR3 has 15 amino acids. The CDR3 protein is CASSLRGGPNTEAFF. The CDR3 nucleotides are TGTGCCAGCAGCTTGAGGGGGGGGCCTAACACTGAAGCTTTCTTT.

The rearrangement links TRBV7-9 to TRBJ1-1; D gene ambiguous. Trimming cost V 5 bases and J 4 bases, with 20 bases left between them. CDR3 length equals 16 residues. Germline V gene lookup returns CDR1 SEHNR and CDR2 FQNEAQ (reference sequence). As DNA, the CDR3 is TGTGCCAGCAGCCCCACCGGACTTCGAGGGTCCACTGAAGCTTTCTTT. This translates into CASSPTGLRGSTEAFF.

In regard to this clonotype: No conserved phenylalanine or tryptophan is present at the end of the CDR3, so a read error is the likely explanation. V is TRBV7-9 and J is TRBJ2-1; D tentatively reads TRBD1 or TRBD2 (6 bases each). The CDR3 runs to 15 residues. Trimming left V 3 bases short and J 9 bases short, with 18 bases between. Germline CDR1 reads SEHNR; CDR2 reads FQNEAQ (reference sequence). The CDR3 loop reads CASSFDRREALEQFS. The CDR3 DNA is TGTGCCAGCAGCTTCGACAGGAGGGAGGCCCTTGAGCAGTTCTCC.

V gene TRBV6-2 or TRBV6-3 combines with J gene TRBJ1-1; 7 bases fit TRBD1. The CDR3 has 15 residues. CDR1 is MNHEY, CDR2 SVGEGT, per germline. Trimming took 8 bases from V and 0 from J; bases not matched to a gene: 9. CDR3 residues: CASHRGETLNTEAFF. DNA for the CDR3: TGTGCCAGCCACAGGGGAGAGACCTTGAACACTGAAGCTTTCTTT.

The chain couples TRBV9 to TRBJ2-3; 7 nucleotides align to TRBD2. The V gene end was trimmed by 4 bases and the J gene end by 3 bases; junction bases not matched to a gene: 23. The CDR3 has 20 residues. Germline CDR1 and CDR2: SGDLS and YYNGEE. The CDR3 protein is CASSPVGLSTNQAGTDTQYF. The CDR3 nucleotides read TGTGCCAGCAGCCCTGTGGGGCTCTCGACCAACCAAGCGGGGACAGATACGCAGTATTTT.

This clonotype was detected ten times or more. The chain recombines TRBV28 with TRBJ2-4, with D unresolved. From germline, CDR1 is MDHEN and CDR2 SYDVKM. The CDR3 extends over 15 amino acids. The germline V and J ends were trimmed by 3 bases and 2 bases, with 11 bases remaining between them. In nucleotides, the CDR3 is TGTGCCAGCAGTTTGGTGATGGCGTCCAAAAACATTCAGTACTTC. Translation: CASSLVMASKNIQYF.

This clonotype occurred many times. CDR3 nucleotides: TGCGCCAGCAGCTTGGGTGCAGGAGACCTCTACGAGCAGTACTTC. Its translation: CASSLGAGDLYEQYF. The chain employs TRBV5-1 and TRBJ2-7; D gene unclear. CDR3 length equals 15 residues. Germline-derived CDR1 and CDR2 are SGHRS and YFSETQ. With 0 bases removed from V and 3 bases from J, the gap between germline ends came to 13 bases.

In this sample, this clonotype turned up many times. The rearrangement uses TRBV11-2 and TRBJ2-7; D remains ambiguous. Germline V gene sequence: CDR1 SGHAT, CDR2 FQNNGV. Trimming removed 1 base from V and 3 bases from J, with 13 bases in between. This CDR3 spans 15 amino acids. The CDR3 sequence: CASSLVGFGNYEQYF. The CDR3 DNA follows: TGTGCCAGCAGCTTAGTGGGCTTTGGTAACTACGAGCAGTACTTC. Filled out from reference TRBV11-2 and TRBJ2-7, the complete variable domain reads EAGVAQSPRYKIIEKRQSVAFWCNPISGHATLYWYQQILGQGPKLLIQFQNNGVVDDSQLPKDRFSAERLKGVDSTLKIQPAKLEDSAVYLCASSLVGFGNYEQYFGPGTRLTVT.